A selection of T cell receptor beta chains follows, all from one sample in a study of T-cell memory formation after mild COVID-19. Each CDR3 protein gets one entry after TCRdb re-called the 5' RACE reads with MiXCR. The sample carries more than 100,000 distinct CDR3 sequences, about a sixth recorded once. Sample: PBMCs or a T cell subset sorted from them (not recorded which). These receptors were obtained from a man younger than 35 who had mild COVID-19 (a few samples of this study predate the infection). Cell type and time point are not known. Both conserved end residues are part of each CDR3.

CDR3 length | V gene | CDR3 protein
16 | TRBV5-1 | CASSLGDSTITGELFF
13 | TRBV24-1 | CATSGTSMRTQYF
11 | TRBV20-1 | CSAKTGVGYTF
14 | TRBV12-5 | CASGTGQSTDTQYF
15 | TRBV5-1 | CASIQGGRGTGELFF
12 | TRBV5-4 | CASSLDLGEQFF
12 | TRBV12-3/TRBV12-4 | CASSSSSAEAFF
14 | TRBV4-3 | CASSQDIGNQPQHF
20 | TRBV6-2/TRBV6-3 | CASSYSPLPRSDRINQPQHF
11 | TRBV20-1 | CSAGAGRKAFF
15 | TRBV6-5 | CASSSGQFGKTEAFF
15 | TRBV6-5 | CASSYSAGWGTEAFF
14 | TRBV3-1 | CASSRGYAYKEQFF
13 | TRBV5-1 | CASSLHPEGGYTF
13 | TRBV30 | CAWSSRRGRGYTF
14 | TRBV9 | CASSVESGRYGYTF
19 | TRBV10-3 | CAISYRPGQSTSGANVLTF
13 | TRBV7-9 | CASSLEVNEKLFF
14 | TRBV12-3/TRBV12-4 | CASSRGGAYIEQFF
14 | TRBV5-1 | CASSEAGGQETQYF
15 | TRBV7-6 | CASSLGGGPWETQYF
14 | TRBV5-1 | CASSSDRAGNTIYF
14 | TRBV5-1 | CASTRDSPTGELFF
17 | TRBV5-1 | CASSATPTSGGTDTQYF
13 | TRBV6-5 | CASIPSGNTEAFF
13 | TRBV29-1 | CSVWGVSGTEAFF
15 | TRBV3-1 | CASSRWTGGTETQYF
15 | TRBV18 | CASSPLPLAKNIQYF